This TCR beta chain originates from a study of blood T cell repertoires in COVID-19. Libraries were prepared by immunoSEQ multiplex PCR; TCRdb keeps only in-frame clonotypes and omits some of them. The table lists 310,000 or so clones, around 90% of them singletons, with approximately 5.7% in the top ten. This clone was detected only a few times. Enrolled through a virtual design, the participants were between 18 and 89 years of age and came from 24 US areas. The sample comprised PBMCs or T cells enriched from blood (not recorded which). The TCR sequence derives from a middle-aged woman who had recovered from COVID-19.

CDR3 loop: CASIQKTDNEQFF. The CDR3 DNA reads TGTGCTAGTATCCAAAAAACTGACAATGAGCAGTTCTTC. The rearrangement links TRBV12-5 to TRBJ2-1, with D unclear. Germline loops: CDR1 LGHNT, CDR2 FRNRAP. Trimming pared 8 bases from V and 5 bases from J, leaving 13 bases between. CDR3 size: 13 residues.